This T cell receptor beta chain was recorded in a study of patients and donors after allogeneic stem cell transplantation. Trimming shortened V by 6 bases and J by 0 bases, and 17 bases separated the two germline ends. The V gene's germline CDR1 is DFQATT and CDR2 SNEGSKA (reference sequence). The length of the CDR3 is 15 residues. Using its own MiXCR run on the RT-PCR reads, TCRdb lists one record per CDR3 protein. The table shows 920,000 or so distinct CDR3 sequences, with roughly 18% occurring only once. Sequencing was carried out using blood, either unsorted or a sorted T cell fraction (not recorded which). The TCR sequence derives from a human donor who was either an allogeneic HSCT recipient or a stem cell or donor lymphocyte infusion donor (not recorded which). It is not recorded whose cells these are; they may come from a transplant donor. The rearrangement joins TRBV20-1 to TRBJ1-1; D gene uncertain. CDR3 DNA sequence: TGCAGTGCACTGAGCCTTGGGCACATGAACACTGAAGCTTTCTTT. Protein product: CSALSLGHMNTEAFF.